Listed here are 8 T cell receptor beta chains from one sample, sequenced in a study of cytomegalovirus exposure and HLA in healthy donors. PCR employed 60 Vbeta and 13 Jbeta primers. Produced via immunoSEQ multiplex PCR; TCRdb's table is partial and in-frame only. Of about 140,000 clones in the sample, roughly 80% were seen once. The material sequenced was PBMCs. All receptors derive from a man between 35 and 55 years old in good health and CMV-seronegative.

The CDR3 loop reads CASSLGLGGGAYNEQFF. CDR3 in DNA: TGCGCCAGCAGCTTGGGGTTAGGAGGGGGGGCCTACAATGAGCAGTTCTTC. V usage is TRBV5-1 and J usage is TRBJ2-1, with a possible D match to TRBD2 (7 bases). The CDR3 loop spans 17 amino acids. V was clipped by 0 bases and J by 2 bases, with 15 bases between them. Per germline, CDR1 SGHRS and CDR2 YFSETQ.

The chain joins TRBV5-4 to TRBJ2-7; 9 nucleotides match TRBD2. V shed 0 bases, J shed 3 bases, and the junction held 4 bases outside the gene matches. The CDR3 extends over 15 amino acids. Germline V CDR1 and CDR2: SGHNT, YYREEE (reference sequence). The CDR3 is CASSLASGAFYEQYF. DNA of the CDR3: TGTGCCAGCAGCTTGGCTAGCGGGGCTTTCTACGAGCAGTACTTC.

In its sample, this clone was seen once. The J gene is TRBJ2-4, the V gene TRBV5-1, with 8 bases matching TRBD1. Germline V gene data show CDR1 as SGHRS and CDR2 as YFSETQ. CDR3 length: 13 amino acids. Trimming removed 7 bases from V and 5 bases from J; junction bases left unmatched: 5. CDR3 region: CASGPGQENIQYF. In DNA form, the CDR3 reads TGCGCCAGCGGTCCGGGACAGGAAAACATTCAGTACTTC.

The chain joins TRBV10-3 to TRBJ2-5; TRBD1 aligns across 9 bases. The CDR3 runs to 16 residues. V lost 2 bases, J lost 1 base, and 5 bases stayed unmatched. CDR1 and CDR2 (germline): ENHRY, SYGVKD. The CDR3: CAISEGQGTSQETQYF. CDR3 bases: TGTGCCATCAGTGAGGGACAGGGGACATCCCAAGAGACCCAGTACTTC.

The V and J genes are TRBV4-3 and TRBJ1-5; D not resolved. V was clipped by 3 bases and J by 4 bases, with 22 bases between them. Germline V gives CDR1 LGHNA, CDR2 YSLEER. The CDR3 is 18 residues long. Here the CDR3 reads CASSQKAAGLGRNQPQHF. The CDR3 bases are TGCGCCAGCAGCCAGAAGGCCGCGGGATTGGGGAGAAATCAGCCCCAGCATTTT.

The chain combines TRBV5-1 with TRBJ1-1, with unresolved D. Germline V gene sequence: CDR1 SGHRS, CDR2 YFSETQ. V shed 0 bases and J shed 1 base, with 13 bases lying between them. This CDR3 spans 16 amino acids. This chain's CDR3 is CASSLERDLENTEAFF. In DNA, the CDR3 is TGCGCCAGCAGCTTGGAGCGTGACTTAGAGAACACTGAAGCTTTCTTT.

V usage is TRBV15 and J usage is TRBJ1-5; weak D call: TRBD1 (5 bases). Trimming pared 0 bases from V and 6 bases from J, leaving 6 bases between. CDR1 is LNHNV and CDR2 is YYDKDF in the germline V gene (reference sequence). The CDR3 is 13 amino acids. The CDR3 nucleotides are TGTGCCACCAGCAGAGACGGGGGTCAGCCCCAGCATTTT. Encoded protein: CATSRDGGQPQHF.

The genes are TRBV10-3 and TRBJ1-6; tentative D call: TRBD1 (6 bases). Germline V gives CDR1 ENHRY, CDR2 SYGVKD. This CDR3 has 15 amino acids. Between the trimmed V and J ends, which lost 6 bases and 6 bases, there was a span of 15 bases. In DNA, the CDR3 is TGTGCCATCAGCGCAGGGGACCCAATTAATTCACCCCTCCACTTT. This codes for CAISAGDPINSPLHF.